This TCR beta chain derives from a study of T cell responses to AZD1222 COVID-19 vaccine. The V and J ends lost 4 bases and 6 bases, in that order; junction bases with no gene match: 7. The CDR3 totals 16 residues. The germline CDR1 and CDR2 sequences are MNHEY and SVGAGI. Assay used: immunoSEQ multiplex PCR; TCRdb lists only in-frame clones, some missing. Of about 150,000 clones listed, around 92% are singletons. This clone was observed once. The sequence was collected from an adult in good health. Sequencing used peripheral blood, obtained on day 0 of AZD1222 vaccination. The chain couples TRBV6-5 to TRBJ1-6; 9 bases are shared with TRBD1. CDR3 amino acids: CASSSNPDRGNSPLHF. The CDR3 DNA follows: TGTGCCAGCAGTTCTAACCCGGACAGGGGTAATTCACCCCTCCACTTT.